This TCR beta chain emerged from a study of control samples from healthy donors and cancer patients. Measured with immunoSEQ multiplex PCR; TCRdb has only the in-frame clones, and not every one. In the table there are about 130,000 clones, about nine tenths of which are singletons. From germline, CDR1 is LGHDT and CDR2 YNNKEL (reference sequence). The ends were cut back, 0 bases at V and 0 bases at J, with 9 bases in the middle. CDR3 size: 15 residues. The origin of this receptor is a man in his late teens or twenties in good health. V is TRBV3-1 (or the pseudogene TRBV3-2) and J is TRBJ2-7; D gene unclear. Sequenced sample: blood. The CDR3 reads CASSQDSARSYEQYF. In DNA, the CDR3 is TGTGCCAGCAGCCAAGACAGTGCCCGCTCCTACGAGCAGTACTTC.